The 14 T cell receptor beta chains in this list originate from one sample, sequenced in a study of T-cell reconstitution after alpha-beta-depleted transplantation in children. Unique molecular identifiers were incorporated when the TCRbeta library was constructed. TCRdb reanalysed the PCR reads using MiXCR and keeps one entry per CDR3 protein. The table has about 500,000 distinct CDR3 sequences, approximately 29% seen once. The specimen was PBMCs from the stem cell graft donor, collected from the stem cell graft. These receptors were collected from a human donor who donated a stem cell graft to a child with aplastic anemia.

This clonotype was counted between two and nine times. The chain joins TRBV20-1 to TRBJ2-1, with unresolved D. V lost 0 bases and J 8 bases, leaving 11 bases between the germline ends. This CDR3 has 13 amino acids. Germline-derived CDR1 and CDR2 are DFQATT and SNEGSKA (reference sequence). CDR3 amino acids: CSARDPLVYEQFF. CDR3 DNA: TGCAGTGCTAGAGATCCCCTAGTCTATGAGCAGTTCTTC.

This clonotype was counted ten times or more. This chain joins TRBV12-3 or TRBV12-4 and TRBJ1-2, with D unresolved. The V gene lost 6 bases and the J gene lost 6 bases, with 8 bases spanning the gap. This CDR3 is built from 11 residues. The CDR3 nucleotides read TGTGCCAGCAGCTCCGAGAATGGCTACACCTTC. Translation: CASSSENGYTF.

This chain links TRBV20-1 with TRBJ2-1, with no clear D. This CDR3 spans 15 amino acids. V shed 5 bases and J shed 4 bases, with 18 bases lying between them. Germline assignment: CDR1 DFQATT and CDR2 SNEGSKA (reference sequence). DNA of the CDR3: TGCAGTGCTGCGCCGGACCAGACCCCTTACAATGAGCAGTTCTTC. Translation: CSAAPDQTPYNEQFF.

This clonotype was counted a few times. The CDR3 is CASSFSWDQPQHF. The CDR3 DNA sequence: TGTGCCAGCAGCTTCTCGTGGGATCAGCCCCAGCATTTT. The gene calls are TRBV11-2 and TRBJ1-5, with unresolved D. From germline, CDR1 is SGHAT and CDR2 FQNNGV. V dropped 3 bases and J dropped 5 bases, with 8 bases sitting between them. The CDR3 is made up of 13 amino acids.

In DNA, the CDR3 is TGCAGCGTTGAATTAGGCAGACACCCCTACGAGCAGTACTTC. This translates into CSVELGRHPYEQYF. The chain carries TRBV29-1 and TRBJ2-7; D remains ambiguous. CDR3 length equals 14 residues. CDR1 is SQVTM and CDR2 is ANQGSEA in the germline V gene. The V end was cut by 2 bases, the J end by 2 bases, with 13 bases between.

The chain joins TRBV7-8 to TRBJ2-3, with D perhaps given as TRBD1 or TRBD2 (5 bases each). Germline V gene lookup returns CDR1 SGHVS and CDR2 FQNEAQ. The V end lost 5 bases, the J end lost 1 base, and 19 bases lay between the germline ends. This CDR3 has 17 amino acids. CDR3 in DNA: TGTGCCAGCAGCCCACACCGAACCGGGGCGGGCACAGATACGCAGTATTTT. Translating it yields CASSPHRTGAGTDTQYF.

This chain links TRBV12-3 or TRBV12-4 with TRBJ1-5; 8 positions agree with TRBD1. CDR3 length equals 14 residues. Germline trimming cut 6 bases from V and 2 bases from J; bases unmatched to any gene: 3. The CDR3 sequence: CASRQQGGNQPQHF. The CDR3 region has the DNA TGTGCCAGCAGACAACAGGGGGGCAATCAGCCCCAGCATTTT.

This sequence joins TRBV19 and TRBJ2-3; the D call may be TRBD1 or TRBD2 (5 bases each). In germline, CDR1 is LNHDA, CDR2 SQIVND (reference sequence). The CDR3 is 17 amino acids. The ends were cut back, 9 bases at V and 0 bases at J, with 22 bases in the middle. Written as DNA, the CDR3 is TGTGCCAGCATGGGGACGGGACGATACCCTAGCACAGATACGCAGTATTTT. Translating gives CASMGTGRYPSTDTQYF.

This clonotype showed up just a few times. The chain recombines TRBV7-2 with TRBJ1-2; possible D gene TRBD1, 6 bases. With 5 bases removed from V and 7 bases from J, the gap between germline ends came to 20 bases. This CDR3 is built from 15 residues. Germline V gene sequence: CDR1 SGHTA, CDR2 FQGNSA. The CDR3 region is CASSPRDTLTTGYTF. CDR3 DNA sequence: TGTGCCAGCAGCCCCCGGGACACACTCACTACTGGCTACACCTTC. The variable domain in full, with the rest retrieved from reference TRBV7-2 and TRBJ1-2, is GAGVSQSPSNKVTEKGKDVELRCDPISGHTALYWYRQSLGQGLEFLIYFQGNSAPDKSGLPSDRFSAERTGGSVSTLTIQRTQQEDSAVYLCASSPRDTLTTGYTFGSGTRLTVV.

This clonotype came up a few times. J is TRBJ2-1 and V is TRBV7-2; D perhaps matches TRBD1 (5 bases). The germline V and J ends were trimmed by 3 bases and 8 bases, with 11 bases remaining between them. This CDR3 contains 13 residues. Germline loops: CDR1 SGHTA, CDR2 FQGNSA. The chain's CDR3 is CASSFSRTHEQFF. Here the CDR3 DNA reads TGTGCCAGCAGCTTCAGCAGGACACATGAGCAGTTCTTC.

This clonotype was detected only a few times. V usage is TRBV6-2 or TRBV6-3 and J usage is TRBJ2-2; 16 bases fit TRBD2. This CDR3 region has 18 residues. V lost 5 bases and J lost 6; bases outside the gene matches: 9. Looked up from germline, CDR1 is MNHEY and CDR2 is SVGEGT. In DNA, the CDR3 is TGTGCCAGCAGTACTTGGGGACTAGCGGGAGGGCCCCCCGGGGAGCTGTTTTTT. Protein: CASSTWGLAGGPPGELFF.

The gene calls are TRBV12-3 or TRBV12-4 and TRBJ2-3; 13 positions agree with TRBD2. The CDR3 is 15 residues long. The ends lost 5 bases at V and 6 bases at J; junction bases unmatched: 5. The CDR3 loop reads CASSATSGRVDTQYF. DNA of the CDR3: TGTGCCAGCAGTGCTACTAGCGGGAGGGTCGATACGCAGTATTTT.

The rearrangement uses TRBV9 and TRBJ2-3, with 7 bases identical to TRBD1. The CDR3 is 14 amino acids. The V segment lost 2 bases and the J segment 5 bases; nucleotides outside the gene matches: 5. CDR1 is SGDLS and CDR2 is YYNGEE in the germline V gene. The chain's CDR3 is CASSVDRVIDTQYF. The CDR3 nucleotides are TGTGCCAGCAGCGTTGACAGGGTTATAGATACGCAGTATTTT.

The V and J genes are TRBV7-9 and TRBJ2-5, with TRBD2 matching over 11 bases. The CDR3 is 14 residues long. Germline loops: CDR1 SEHNR, CDR2 FQNEAQ (reference sequence). V shed 6 bases and J 4 bases; nucleotides not matched to a gene: 4. This CDR3 reads CASSGLAGRETQYF. The CDR3 coding sequence is TGTGCCAGCAGTGGACTAGCGGGCCGAGAGACCCAGTACTTC.